These 10 T cell receptor beta chains were all obtained from the same sample, sequenced in a study of T cells in tuberculosis. Clones were read by immunoSEQ multiplex PCR, and TCRdb kept only the in-frame ones, dropping some. There are about 20,000 clones in the sample; 75% to 90% occur only once, and roughly 15% lies in the top ten. Source material: PBMCs. The source is a donor aged 5 to 30 with latent tuberculosis or without tuberculosis infection.

V is TRBV27 and J is TRBJ2-1; a possible D gene is TRBD2 (5 bases). The germline gives CDR1 MNHEY, CDR2 SMNVEV (reference sequence). The CDR3 covers 17 residues. Deletions cut 4 bases from V and 7 bases from J, with 23 bases between. The CDR3 loop is CASSSPYDEGTENEQFF. CDR3 sequence (DNA): TGTGCCAGCAGTTCTCCTTATGATGAGGGCACGGAGAATGAGCAGTTCTTC.

This clone occurred once. V usage is TRBV11-1 and J usage is TRBJ2-7; 14 bases align to TRBD2. The V segment lost 5 bases and the J segment 7 bases; nucleotides outside the gene matches: 7. The CDR3 sequence is 15 residues long. Germline V gives CDR1 SGHAT, CDR2 FQDESV (reference sequence). The CDR3 nucleotides read TGTGCCAGCAGCCCGACTAGCGGGGGGGCTCAAGAGCAGTACTTC. This encodes CASSPTSGGAQEQYF. Full variable domain (rest looked up from reference TRBV11-1 and TRBJ2-7): EAEVAQSPRYKITEKSQAVAFWCDPISGHATLYWYRQILGQGPELLVQFQDESVVDDSQLPKDRFSAERLKGVDSTLKIQPAELGDSAMYLCASSPTSGGAQEQYFGPGTRLTVT.

This rearrangement joins TRBV4-1 to TRBJ2-5, with 8 positions matching TRBD2. CDR3 length: 18 residues. Germline CDR1 is MGHRA and CDR2 is YSYEKL. V lost 1 base, J lost 1 base, and 11 bases stayed unmatched. The CDR3 spells CASSQAAGSGGSQETQYF. The CDR3 bases are TGCGCCAGCAGCCAAGCGGCCGGGAGCGGGGGATCCCAAGAGACCCAGTACTTC.

The rearrangement uses TRBV5-1 and TRBJ1-2; TRBD1 aligns across 8 bases. The CDR3 totals 14 residues. Germline V lookup: CDR1 SGHRS, CDR2 YFSETQ. V lost 2 bases and J lost 6; bases outside the gene matches: 6. CDR3 DNA sequence: TGCGCCAGCAGCTTACAGGCAGGGGGCGATGGCTACACCTTC. Its translation is CASSLQAGGDGYTF.

The chain links TRBV4-1 to TRBJ2-5, with D uncertain. Germline loops: CDR1 MGHRA, CDR2 YSYEKL. This CDR3 has 11 residues. The V gene lost 8 bases and the J gene lost 5 bases, with 9 bases spanning the gap. CDR3: CASPGWETQYF. CDR3 nucleotide sequence: TGCGCCAGCCCGGGTTGGGAGACCCAGTACTTC.

The chain combines TRBV5-1 with TRBJ1-2; TRBD1 aligns across 8 bases. The germline V gene encodes CDR1 SGHRS and CDR2 YFSETQ. J was trimmed by 8 bases and V by 4 bases; bases with no gene match: 10. CDR3 size: 14 residues. The CDR3 region has the DNA TGCGCCAGCAGCCTTGAAGTACAGGGGGACGGCTACACCTTC. Translation: CASSLEVQGDGYTF.

V gene TRBV6-6 combines with J gene TRBJ2-5, with 12 positions matching TRBD2. The CDR3 has 13 residues. Germline V gene data show CDR1 as MNHNY and CDR2 as SVGAGI (reference sequence). V shed 4 bases, J shed 8 bases, and the junction held 2 bases outside the gene matches. CDR3 sequence (DNA): TGTGCCAGCAGTTCTAGCGGGGGGGCCACCCAGTACTTC. It encodes CASSSSGGATQYF.

The chain uses TRBV27 and TRBJ2-7; TRBD2 matches 7 bases. Germline lookup yields CDR1 MNHEY and CDR2 SMNVEV (reference sequence). The CDR3 runs to 13 residues. V lost 8 bases to trimming and J lost 5 bases; unmatched junction nucleotides: 9. The chain's CDR3 is CASGGGLPNEQYF. In nucleotides, the CDR3 is TGTGCCAGCGGTGGGGGACTACCGAACGAGCAGTACTTC.

The V call is TRBV6-1, the J call TRBJ1-2, with a possible D match to TRBD1 (6 bases). This CDR3 comprises 15 residues. V lost 4 bases and J lost 0, with 12 bases in between. Germline values: CDR1 MNHNS, CDR2 SASEGT. The CDR3 loop is CASSAWTVANYGYTF. The CDR3, as DNA: TGTGCCAGCAGTGCCTGGACAGTAGCTAACTATGGCTACACCTTC.

This clone was recorded once. The V and J genes are TRBV5-8 and TRBJ1-4; 9 nucleotides line up with TRBD1. CDR1 is SGHTS, CDR2 YDEGEE, per germline. V was clipped by 4 bases and J by 4 bases; unmatched bases: 5. This CDR3 is 15 amino acids long. CDR3 coding DNA: TGTGCCAGCAGCCCACAGGGGGCCGGTAATGAAAAACTGTTTTTT. It yields the protein CASSPQGAGNEKLFF.